This TCR beta chain was found in a study of blood T cell repertoires in COVID-19. Background on the study: COVID-19 samples from acute and convalescent phases originated in the United States, Italy and Spain. Nucleic acid was either cDNA or gDNA, and it came from T cells, B-cell-depleted T cells, or PBMCs.

The authors' processing: From reference gene primer amplification, estimates of nucleated cell counts were derived. TCRdb's table, derived via immunoSEQ multiplex PCR, lists solely in-frame clones and lacks some. V and J calls and clone size are as listed in that table; D and trimming were resolved from the DNA. Here the sample spans some 80,000 clones, approximately 87% being singletons. Germline V lookup: CDR1 MNHEY, CDR2 SVGEGT. This CDR3 is built from 17 residues. Deletions cut 2 bases from V and 4 bases from J, with 18 bases between. The chain has TRBV6-2 or TRBV6-3 and TRBJ1-5, with D possibly being TRBD1 (5 bases). The specimen was peripheral blood. The receptor's source is a human donor in a cohort sampled during active COVID-19. In nucleotides, the CDR3 is TGTGCCAGCAGTTACAACGGCAGACCCCGGGGGAATCAGCCCCAGCATTTT. This codes for CASSYNGRPRGNQPQHF.